This T cell receptor beta chain was profiled in a study of CD4 T cells in relation to SARS-CoV-2 and coronaviruses. General observations from the study: Approximately 65% of donors had memory CD4+ clonotypes crossrecognizing SARS-CoV-2 and common cold coronavirus spike. Memory recall responses, not primary responses primed in culture, are what the assay detects. Compared with monoreactive clones, crossreactive clones showed significantly weaker SARS-CoV-2 expansion. Pre-pandemic and post-infection samples never came from the same donor.

Notes on this clone: Its target is unknown.

TCRdb keeps only in-frame clones here, not all; method: immunoSEQ multiplex PCR. The sample contains about 38,000 clones, about three quarters of which appear only once. Germline V gene lookup returns CDR1 MNHEY and CDR2 SVGAGI. Trimming took 7 bases from V and 7 from J, leaving 17 bases between them. The length of the CDR3 is 13 residues. The sample was memory CD4+ T cells from PBMCs, cultured in vitro. The receptor was isolated from an adult with COVID-19. The chain joins TRBV6-5 to TRBJ2-7; D not certain. The CDR3 spells CASTSGLRLEQYF. The CDR3 DNA reads TGTGCCAGCACCTCGGGCCTTCGCTTGGAGCAGTACTTC.